This TCR beta chain emerged from a study of shared clonotypes between healthy human individuals. Trimming cost V 3 bases and J 2 bases, with 11 bases left between them. The germline gives CDR1 SEHNR, CDR2 FQNEAQ (reference sequence). CDR3 length equals 15 residues. Authors' processing steps: Filtering differed, since immunoSEQ gave only junction sequences and no quality scores. Clones were sequenced by immunoSEQ multiplex PCR, and TCRdb holds only the in-frame ones, with some missing. That table gives V, J and clone size, and the DNA gave D and trimming. The data hold some 2,500,000 clones, with around 93% observed a single time. Donors had no recently reported acute infections or vaccinations and were HIV-negative. Adult Caucasians living in Nashville, Tennessee made up all of the donors.

The TCR sequence derives from a man aged 18 to 29 in good health. Some clones in this sample may be carry-over from other donors' samples. The sequenced material came from naive CD4+ T cells from PBMCs. Subset described: CD45RA+ positively selected. This chain links TRBV7-9 with TRBJ1-3; D gene uncertain. CDR3 nucleotides: TGTGCCAGCAGCTTGAAGGGCACCCCTGGAAACACCATATATTTT. Translated: CASSLKGTPGNTIYF. Full variable domain (outside the CDR3, taken from reference TRBV7-9 and TRBJ1-3): DTGVSQNPRHKITKRGQNVTFRCDPISEHNRLYWYRQTLGQGPEFLTYFQNEAQLEKSRLLSDRFSAERPKGSFSTLEIQRTEQGDSAMYLCASSLKGTPGNTIYFGEGSWLTVV.